Presented here are 29 T cell receptor beta chains from one specimen sequenced in a study of CD8+CD57+ T cells in acquired aplastic anemia. Regarding the study as a whole: When set against total CD4+ and CD8+ pools, CD8+CD57+ cells in patients had lower diversity.

Their specific antigens are unknown. TCR beta VDJ combinations and CDR3 sequences were profiled from genomic DNA. TCRdb fed the reads into MiXCR, producing one record per CDR3 protein. The sample yields almost 20,000 distinct CDR3 sequences, almost 40% seen once. All sequencing subjects had displayed CD8+CD57+ cell expansion on flow cytometry. The sample consisted of CD8+CD57+ T cells sorted from PBMCs. Subset of the sample: bead-enriched CD8+CD57+ effector memory T cells from SAA patients. Source of these receptors: a human donor with aplastic anemia.

The chain is built from TRBV20-1 and TRBJ2-3, with D possibly being TRBD1 or TRBD2 (5 bases each). From germline, CDR1 is DFQATT and CDR2 SNEGSKA (reference sequence). This CDR3 contains 15 residues. V was pared by 5 bases and J by 1 base, with 16 bases between. CDR3 protein: CSASPGTRGTDTQYF. CDR3 nucleotide sequence: TGCAGTGCTTCTCCCGGGACGCGGGGCACAGATACGCAGTATTTT.

The V call is TRBV15, the J call TRBJ2-2; no firm D call. The CDR3 consists of 13 residues. Trimming removed 1 base from V and 9 bases from J, with 9 bases in between. Germline V gives CDR1 LNHNV, CDR2 YYDKDF (reference sequence). The chain's CDR3 is CATSRVPWRELFF. The CDR3 coding sequence is TGTGCCACCAGCAGAGTCCCCTGGCGGGAGCTGTTTTTT.

To note about this clonotype: The junction and the germline gene differ at one end; a read error may be behind it. The V gene is TRBV5-4, the J gene TRBJ2-3; no definite D call. This CDR3 contains 13 residues. Germline V gives CDR1 SGHNT, CDR2 YYREEE (reference sequence). The CDR3 region is CASCLESPDTQYF. The CDR3 coding sequence is TGTGCCAGCTGCTTGGAGAGCCCAGATACGCAGTATTTT.

The chain's CDR3 is CSVGQTYNSPLHF. CDR3 coding DNA: TGCAGCGTTGGTCAAACTTATAATTCACCCCTCCACTTT. This rearrangement joins TRBV29-1 to TRBJ1-6; unclear D gene. Trimming removed 4 bases from V and 4 bases from J, with 8 bases in between. CDR1 is SQVTM and CDR2 is ANQGSEA in the germline V gene. The CDR3 covers 13 residues. Full variable domain (missing parts from reference TRBV29-1 and TRBJ1-6): SAVISQKPSRDICQRGTSLTIQCQVDSQVTMMFWYRQQPGQSLTLIATANQGSEATYESGFVIDKFPISRPNLTFSTLTVSNMSPEDSSIYLCSVGQTYNSPLHFGNGTRLTVT.

CDR3 coding DNA: TGTGCCAGCAGTGAGACTAGCGGGGGGGCAGATACGCAGTATTTT. Translated, it gives CASSETSGGADTQYF. The chain is built from TRBV6-4 and TRBJ2-3; the match to TRBD2 covers 14 bases. The V and J ends lost 3 bases and 4 bases, in that order; junction bases with no gene match: 0. Per the germline V gene, CDR1 is MRHNA and CDR2 is SNTAGT. The CDR3 extends over 15 amino acids.

The J gene is TRBJ2-7, the V gene TRBV6-5, with TRBD2 as a possible D gene (5 bases). Germline-derived CDR1 and CDR2 are MNHEY and SVGAGI. This CDR3 has 12 residues. The germline V and J ends were trimmed by 6 bases and 7 bases, with 13 bases remaining between them. As DNA, the CDR3 is TGTGCCAGCAGAAAGCGGAATGGTGAGCAGTACTTC. It codes for CASRKRNGEQYF.

As to this clonotype: This could be a read error, since a much larger clone is one nucleotide away. This sequence joins TRBV20-1 and TRBJ2-3; D is undetermined. The CDR3 totals 16 residues. The germline gives CDR1 DFQATT, CDR2 SNEGSKA (reference sequence). V dropped 2 bases and J dropped 0 bases, with 15 bases sitting between them. CDR3 sequence (DNA): TGCAGTGCTAGACCCCGACCAGCCCCTAGCACAGATACGCAGTATTTT. As protein: CSARPRPAPSTDTQYF.

This clonotype was observed at least ten times. This chain connects TRBV6-2 or TRBV6-3 to TRBJ2-1; weak D call: TRBD2 (6 bases). The CDR3 is 14 amino acids. From germline, CDR1 is MNHEY and CDR2 SVGEGT. The germline V and J ends were trimmed by 6 bases and 6 bases, with 15 bases remaining between them. The CDR3 DNA reads as TGTGCCAGCAGCTTGAGGCTAGCGCTCAATGAGCAGTTCTTC. It codes for CASSLRLALNEQFF.

This clonotype was detected ten times or more. This sequence joins TRBV2 and TRBJ1-2; 10 nucleotides agree with TRBD1. Germline assignment: CDR1 SNHLY and CDR2 FYNNEI. V lost 8 bases and J lost 1; bases outside the gene matches: 7. This CDR3 comprises 15 residues. The CDR3 DNA reads as TGTGCCAGCTCGCGGGACAGGGGTTTTAACTATGGCTACACCTTC. It codes for CASSRDRGFNYGYTF.

This clonotype showed up many times. V usage is TRBV6-4 and J usage is TRBJ2-1; the match to TRBD2 covers 10 bases. Germline V gene lookup returns CDR1 MRHNA and CDR2 SNTAGT. CDR3 length equals 15 residues. V was clipped by 5 bases and J by 6 bases; unmatched bases: 7. CDR3 sequence: CASSHGTSESNEQFF. Here the CDR3 DNA reads TGTGCCAGCAGTCACGGGACTAGCGAAAGCAATGAGCAGTTCTTC.

The rearrangement joins TRBV12-3 or TRBV12-4 to TRBJ2-7; 7 bases match TRBD1. There are 14 residues in the CDR3. The junction had 12 bases not matched to a gene; V was cut back by 7 bases and J by 6 bases. CDR3 nucleotide sequence: TGTGCCAGCACCTGGGTAGGGGGCGCATCCGAGCAGTACTTC. This codes for CASTWVGGASEQYF.

This clonotype was seen at least ten times. The rearrangement uses TRBV6-4 and TRBJ2-3, with 9 bases lining up with TRBD1. The CDR3 is 14 amino acids. Trimming removed 4 bases from V and 1 base from J; junction bases left unmatched: 0. Germline V gene data show CDR1 as MRHNA and CDR2 as SNTAGT. CDR3 DNA sequence: TGTGCCAGCAGTGGGACAGGGGGCACAGATACGCAGTATTTT. Protein: CASSGTGGTDTQYF.

The chain recombines TRBV4-3 with TRBJ2-6; D might be TRBD2 (5 bases). The CDR3 sequence is 17 residues long. V was trimmed by 0 bases and J by 0 bases, leaving 9 bases between them. Germline lookup yields CDR1 LGHNA and CDR2 YSLEER. CDR3 coding DNA: TGCGCCAGCAGCCAAGATCCGGGAAGCTCTGGGGCCAACGTCCTGACTTTC. This translates into CASSQDPGSSGANVLTF.

In its sample, this clonotype was seen a few times. The chain is built from TRBV20-1 and TRBJ2-2, with 8 bases identical to TRBD2. This CDR3 region has 14 residues. J lost 5 bases, V lost 3 bases, and 5 bases had no gene match. The germline V gene has CDR1 DFQATT and CDR2 SNEGSKA (reference sequence). The chain's CDR3 is CSASGGVGTGELFF. The CDR3 bases are TGCAGTGCTAGCGGGGGGGTGGGAACCGGGGAGCTGTTTTTT.

This sequence joins TRBV20-1 and TRBJ2-2; D remains ambiguous. The germline V and J ends were trimmed by 1 base and 3 bases, with 15 bases remaining between them. The CDR3 is 16 residues long. Germline V CDR1 and CDR2: DFQATT, SNEGSKA (reference sequence). CDR3 protein: CSARVFWGSDTGELFF. The CDR3 DNA sequence: TGCAGTGCTAGAGTATTCTGGGGATCCGACACCGGGGAGCTGTTTTTT.

This clonotype was detected ten times or more. One end of the junction fails to match germline, which may point to a read error. The chain joins TRBV7-2 to TRBJ1-6; D not resolved. The CDR3 is 12 amino acids. The germline V gene has CDR1 SGHTA and CDR2 FQGNSA. The CDR3, as DNA: TGTGCCAGCAGCTCCTTTAATTCACCCCTCCACTTT. Translation: CASSSFNSPLHF.

This clonotype was found a few times. V gene TRBV7-2 combines with J gene TRBJ1-5; perhaps TRBD1 as D (5 bases). The CDR3 loop spans 15 amino acids. V was cut by 2 bases and J by 1 base, with 9 bases left in between. The germline gives CDR1 SGHTA, CDR2 FQGNSA. CDR3 sequence (DNA): TGTGCCAGCAGCTTAATGGGGGGGAGCAATCAGCCCCAGCATTTT. Its translation is CASSLMGGSNQPQHF.

J is TRBJ1-6 and V is TRBV7-8; TRBD1 might be the D (5 bases). Trimming took off 5 bases at V and 7 bases at J, with 9 bases between the two ends. CDR1 SGHVS and CDR2 FQNEAQ come from the germline V gene. CDR3 length: 13 amino acids. CDR3 region: CASSPDSNSPLHF. The DNA for the CDR3 is TGTGCCAGCAGCCCCGACAGCAATTCACCCCTCCACTTT.

J is TRBJ2-1 and V is TRBV7-3, with a possible D match to TRBD1 (5 bases). The CDR3 loop spans 13 amino acids. CDR1 is SGHTA and CDR2 is FQGTGA in the germline V gene. Trimming cost V 3 bases and J 4 bases, with 7 bases left between them. The DNA of the CDR3 is TGTGCCAGCAGCTTTGACAGTTACAATGAGCAGTTCTTC. Its protein product is CASSFDSYNEQFF.

The V call is TRBV7-9, the J call TRBJ2-1; 10 positions match TRBD2. The J segment lost 4 bases and the V segment lost 1 base, leaving 4 bases of the junction unmatched. Germline CDR1 reads SEHNR; CDR2 reads FQNEAQ (reference sequence). This CDR3 has 16 amino acids. This CDR3 reads CASSLVLAGEYNEQFF. CDR3 nucleotides: TGTGCCAGCAGCTTAGTCCTAGCGGGAGAGTACAATGAGCAGTTCTTC.

The gene calls are TRBV20-1 and TRBJ1-5, with D tentatively TRBD1 (5 bases). The CDR3 loop spans 19 amino acids. From germline, CDR1 is DFQATT and CDR2 SNEGSKA (reference sequence). V lost 0 bases to trimming and J lost 2 bases, with 23 bases between them. The CDR3 loop is CSARDPPVSGTRGNQPQHF. The CDR3, as DNA: TGCAGTGCTAGAGATCCCCCCGTTAGCGGGACGCGGGGCAATCAGCCCCAGCATTTT.

There are many counts of this clonotype. The chain joins TRBV6-1 to TRBJ2-1; possible D gene TRBD2, 6 bases. This CDR3 is built from 19 residues. In germline, CDR1 is MNHNS, CDR2 SASEGT. V lost 10 bases and J 0 bases, leaving 28 bases between the germline ends. CDR3 sequence reads: CAIKPGISNSGSSYNEQFF. The CDR3 DNA reads as TGTGCCATAAAGCCCGGCATAAGCAATAGCGGAAGCTCCTACAATGAGCAGTTCTTC.

In this sample, this clonotype turned up many times. This sequence joins TRBV20-1 and TRBJ2-7; D gene uncertain. CDR1 is DFQATT, CDR2 SNEGSKA, per germline (reference sequence). V was cut by 1 base and J by 0 bases, with 13 bases left in between. CDR3 size: 15 residues. DNA of the CDR3: TGCAGTGCTAGAGTTTGGGCGGTGAGCTCCTACGAGCAGTACTTC. This gives the protein CSARVWAVSSYEQYF.

This clonotype was picked up a small number of times. The chain has TRBV7-9 and TRBJ2-3; 7 bases agree with TRBD2. Germline loops: CDR1 SEHNR, CDR2 FQNEAQ (reference sequence). This CDR3 has 14 residues. V was pared by 7 bases and J by 1 base, with 5 bases of the junction left unmatched. The CDR3 protein is CASTRAGGTDTQYF. As DNA, the CDR3 is TGTGCCAGCACCCGGGCGGGGGGCACAGATACGCAGTATTTT.

The V call is TRBV5-1, the J call TRBJ2-7, with 13 bases aligning to TRBD2. J was trimmed by 7 bases and V by 4 bases; bases with no gene match: 2. The germline CDR1 and CDR2 sequences are SGHRS and YFSETQ. This CDR3 is built from 13 residues. The CDR3 DNA reads TGCGCCAGCAGCCAGGGACTAGCGGGAGAGCAGTACTTC. Translated: CASSQGLAGEQYF.

The V and J genes are TRBV5-1 and TRBJ2-3; D is ambiguous. Per germline, CDR1 SGHRS and CDR2 YFSETQ. The V end was cut by 5 bases, the J end by 0 bases, with 7 bases between. The CDR3 sequence is 13 residues long. The CDR3, as DNA: TGCGCCAGCAGAGGACCAAGCACAGATACGCAGTATTTT. Its protein product is CASRGPSTDTQYF.

This sequence joins TRBV5-4 and TRBJ2-7; 11 nucleotides align to TRBD2. V was clipped by 1 base and J by 6 bases; unmatched bases: 6. This CDR3 comprises 15 residues. Germline V gene lookup returns CDR1 SGHNT and CDR2 YYREEE (reference sequence). CDR3 coding DNA: TGTGCCAGCAGCTTGTCGGGACTAGCGGTGGCCGAGCAGTACTTC. Protein sequence: CASSLSGLAVAEQYF. The variable domain in full, completed from reference TRBV5-4 and TRBJ2-7, reads ETGVTQSPTHLIKTRGQQVTLRCSSQSGHNTVSWYQQALGQGPQFIFQYYREEENGRGNFPPRFSGLQFPNYSSELNVNALELDDSALYLCASSLSGLAVAEQYFGPGTRLTVT.

The chain uses TRBV11-2 and TRBJ1-1, with 7 bases lining up with TRBD1. Germline V gene lookup returns CDR1 SGHAT and CDR2 FQNNGV. The CDR3 runs 15 residues. V gave up 5 bases and J gave up 6 bases; unmatched junction bases: 12. The DNA for the CDR3 is TGTGCCAGCAGCCCGTCGTGGGGCGGGACAGCTGAAGCTTTCTTT. Its protein is CASSPSWGGTAEAFF.

This sequence joins TRBV27 and TRBJ2-7; D gene uncertain. This CDR3 spans 16 amino acids. Germline values: CDR1 MNHEY, CDR2 SMNVEV (reference sequence). The V and J ends lost 7 bases and 1 base respectively, with 20 bases between them. Here the CDR3 reads CASKPFPRPRSYEQYF. In DNA, the CDR3 is TGTGCCAGCAAACCGTTCCCTAGACCGAGATCCTACGAGCAGTACTTC.